The present TCR beta chain was sequenced within a study of T cell changes during pregnancy in multiple sclerosis. The J segment lost 4 bases and the V segment lost 6 bases, leaving 5 bases of the junction unmatched. Germline lookup yields CDR1 SEHNR and CDR2 FQNEAQ (reference sequence). The CDR3 totals 14 residues. TCRdb's copy holds only in-frame clones and misses some; the assay was immunoSEQ multiplex PCR. This sample has roughly 46,000 clones; nearly 95% occur once, and the top ten carry approximately 2.2%. Sample: peripheral blood, taken in the third trimester of pregnancy. This clonotype was obtained from a female donor with multiple sclerosis, enrolled in a pregnancy study. This chain joins TRBV7-9 and TRBJ1-3; 8 bases are a match to TRBD1. The CDR3 sequence: CASRSDRDGNTIYF. For the CDR3, the DNA is TGTGCCAGCAGGTCGGACAGGGACGGAAACACCATATATTTT.